What follows describes a single T cell receptor beta chain. Antigen unknown. The data are from a study of CD4+ T cells in melanoma. General study findings and limits: Reportedly, melanoma neoantigen-specific CD4+ T cells showed varied differentiation states. CD8+ T cell, macrophage and B cell function reportedly correlated with neoantigen-specific CD4+ T cells.

This CDR3 is built from 15 residues. Trimming took off 3 bases at V and 1 base at J, with 11 bases between the two ends. Germline V CDR1 and CDR2: MNHEY, SMNVEV (reference sequence). Assay: immunoSEQ multiplex PCR; the TCRdb copy retains only in-frame clones and omits some. The data hold around 100,000 clones, with around 92% observed a single time. The material sequenced was peripheral blood. The J gene is TRBJ2-3, the V gene TRBV27; D gene unclear. This receptor was taken from a human donor with melanoma. The CDR3 here is CASSLGWFRTDTQYF. The CDR3 DNA is TGTGCCAGCAGTTTGGGTTGGTTCCGCACAGATACGCAGTATTTT.